These T cell receptor beta chains were read from a single sample in a study of T cell responses to AZD1222 COVID-19 vaccine. Measured with immunoSEQ multiplex PCR; TCRdb has only the in-frame clones, and not every one. The table includes about 120,000 clones, around 88% detected once. Source: peripheral blood, taken on day 0 of MenACWY control vaccination. The receptors shown here come from an adult in good health. Each CDR3 is given with its conserved first and last residue. D genes are given only for firm matches. Part of the rows lack a size; the others show once, few, many or a class for expanded clones.

>TRBV6-2/TRBV6-3|.|TRBJ1-1|.
CASSYQGAAEAFF
TGTGCCAGCAGTTACCAGGGCGCGGCTGAAGCTTTCTTT
>TRBV18|.|TRBJ1-2|.
CASNDRPNYGYTF
TGTGCCAGCAATGACAGACCTAACTATGGCTACACCTTC
>TRBV5-1|.|TRBJ1-2|.
CASSINSASGYGYTF
TGCGCCAGCAGCATTAACAGTGCCTCTGGCTATGGCTACACCTTC
>TRBV6-4|.|TRBJ1-6|.
CASQLPGSGNSPLHF
TGTGCCAGCCAGCTCCCGGGGAGCGGTAATTCACCCCTCCACTTT
>TRBV7-9|.|TRBJ2-1|.
CASELGQLDNEQFF
TGTGCCAGCGAACTAGGACAGTTGGACAATGAGCAGTTCTTC
>TRBV28|.|TRBJ2-1|.
CASSRAGTSQREQFF
TGTGCCAGCAGTCGAGCAGGAACTTCTCAGCGTGAGCAGTTCTTC
>TRBV25-1|.|TRBJ1-2|once
CASRAQGNYGYTF
TGTGCCAGCAGAGCCCAGGGGAACTATGGCTACACCTTC
>TRBV12-3/TRBV12-4|.|TRBJ2-7|.
CASSLGSYEQYF
TGTGCCAGCAGTCTTGGCTCCTACGAGCAGTACTTC
>TRBV13|TRBD2|TRBJ2-2|once
CASSLTPTSGRATGELFF
TGTGCCAGCAGTTTAACGCCGACTAGCGGGAGGGCCACCGGGGAGCTGTTTTTT
>TRBV27|.|TRBJ1-5|few
CASSLQGDQPQHF
TGTGCCAGCAGTTTACAGGGAGATCAGCCCCAGCATTTT
>TRBV6-1|.|TRBJ2-5|once
CASSDEGPGSTQETQYF
TGTGCCAGCAGTGATGAGGGCCCCGGGTCCACACAAGAGACCCAGTACTTC
>TRBV5-4|TRBD2|TRBJ2-1|.
CASSLASAGGYNEQFF
TGTGCCAGCAGCTTGGCGTCCGCGGGAGGGTACAATGAGCAGTTCTTC
>TRBV6-5|.|TRBJ2-7|once
CASRTGLANEQYF
TGTGCCAGCAGAACCGGTCTAGCTAACGAGCAGTACTTC
>TRBV11-2|TRBD1|TRBJ2-7|.
CASSLSDGQVRQYF
TGTGCCAGCAGCTTATCGGATGGACAGGTTCGACAGTACTTC
>TRBV29-1|.|TRBJ1-1|once
CSVVAGNTEAFF
TGCAGCGTTGTAGCGGGGAACACTGAAGCTTTCTTT
>TRBV10-1|.|TRBJ2-1|.
CASSESYNEQFF
TGCGCCAGCAGTGAGTCCTACAATGAGCAGTTCTTC
>TRBV28|TRBD1|TRBJ1-5|.
CASSSGGGSNQPQHF
TGTGCCAGCAGTTCAGGGGGGGGGAGCAATCAGCCCCAGCATTTT
>TRBV7-6|.|TRBJ2-7|.
CASSLEGKYEQYF
TGTGCCAGCAGCTTAGAGGGAAAATACGAGCAGTACTTC
>TRBV5-1|TRBD2|TRBJ2-3|once
CASSLGLAGERTDTQYF
TGCGCCAGCAGCTTAGGACTAGCGGGAGAAAGGACAGATACGCAGTATTTT
>TRBV4-3|TRBD2|TRBJ2-1|.
CASSQDTAGVQFF
TGCGCCAGCAGCCAAGATACGGCGGGAGTCCAGTTCTTC
>TRBV5-4|.|TRBJ2-2|.
CASSFNTGELFF
TGTGCCAGCAGCTTTAACACCGGGGAGCTGTTTTTT
>TRBV29-1|.|TRBJ1-1|.
CSADKRETEAFF
TGCAGCGCCGATAAGAGGGAAACTGAAGCTTTCTTT
>TRBV2|TRBD2|TRBJ2-3|.
CASRGLAGGTDTQYF
TGTGCCAGCAGGGGACTAGCGGGGGGCACAGATACGCAGTATTTT
>TRBV3-1/TRBV3-2|.|TRBJ2-7|.
CASSGGRGPVEQYF
TGTGCCAGCAGCGGCGGGCGGGGTCCAGTCGAGCAGTACTTC
>TRBV29-1|TRBD1|TRBJ2-3|.
CSVTTGGKSDTQYF
TGCAGCGTAACTACAGGGGGGAAGTCAGATACGCAGTATTTT
>TRBV4-1|.|TRBJ1-1|.
CASSPRAESEAFF
TGCGCCAGCAGCCCAAGGGCCGAGTCTGAAGCTTTCTTT
>TRBV27|.|TRBJ2-1|.
CASSPTLSYNEQFF
TGTGCCAGCAGTCCCACCCTTTCCTACAATGAGCAGTTCTTC
>TRBV18|.|TRBJ2-7|.
CASSTDLWDKQYF
TGTGCCAGCTCAACTGATCTTTGGGATAAGCAGTACTTC
>TRBV2|TRBD1|TRBJ1-2|few
CASSDIGTANYGYTF
TGTGCCAGCAGTGATATAGGGACAGCTAACTATGGCTACACCTTC
>TRBV5-6|.|TRBJ2-1|.
CASSLVGGASYNEQFF
TGTGCCAGCAGCTTGGTGGGCGGGGCTTCCTACAATGAGCAGTTCTTC
>TRBV27|.|TRBJ1-2|.
CASSLGGPNYGYTF
TGTGCCAGCAGTCTTGGTGGTCCTAACTATGGCTACACCTTC
>TRBV12-3/TRBV12-4|.|TRBJ1-4|.
CASSSGVGEKLFF
TGTGCCAGCAGTTCAGGGGTTGGGGAAAAACTGTTTTTT
>TRBV11-1|.|TRBJ1-1|.
CASSFEVWQRAFF
TGTGCCAGCAGCTTCGAGGTTTGGCAACGAGCTTTCTTT
>TRBV9|.|TRBJ2-5|.
CASSVGGGRETQYF
TGTGCCAGCAGCGTAGGAGGAGGGAGGGAGACCCAGTACTTC
>TRBV10-1|TRBD1|TRBJ1-2|.
CASSSPMGQGNYGYTF
TGCGCCAGCAGCTCGCCCATGGGACAGGGAAACTATGGCTACACCTTC
>TRBV7-6|.|TRBJ2-2|.
CASSLLLGGTGELFF
TGTGCCAGCAGCTTACTGCTAGGGGGAACCGGGGAGCTGTTTTTT
>TRBV11-2|.|TRBJ1-1|.
CASSLGYLNTEAFF
TGTGCCAGCAGCTTAGGTTACTTGAACACTGAAGCTTTCTTT
>TRBV27|TRBD2|TRBJ2-1|.
CASSLAGDLYNEQFF
TGTGCCAGCAGTTTGGCGGGAGACCTCTACAATGAGCAGTTCTTC
>TRBV6-5|.|TRBJ1-2|.
CASSYFGRDYTF
TGTGCCAGCAGTTACTTCGGCAGGGACTACACCTTC
>TRBV27|TRBD1|TRBJ1-1|.
CASRAGQGGTEAFF
TGTGCCAGCCGGGCGGGACAGGGGGGGACTGAAGCTTTCTTT
>TRBV3-1/TRBV3-2|.|TRBJ1-2|.
CASRLSGDYGYTF
TGTGCCAGCAGGCTCTCAGGGGACTATGGCTACACCTTC
>TRBV25-1|.|TRBJ1-1|.
CASSPGAFF
TGTGCCAGCAGCCCTGGGGCTTTCTTT
>TRBV2|TRBD1|TRBJ2-1|.
CASSEQRDRVYNEQFF
TGTGCCAGCAGTGAGCAACGGGACAGGGTCTACAATGAGCAGTTCTTC
>TRBV28|.|TRBJ2-3|.
CASTGGGASTDTQYF
TGTGCCAGCACCGGGGGTGGGGCTAGCACAGATACGCAGTATTTT
>TRBV6-1|.|TRBJ2-6|.
CASSEEFSGANVLTF
TGTGCCAGCAGTGAAGAGTTCTCTGGGGCCAACGTCCTGACTTTC
>TRBV6-2/TRBV6-3|TRBD1|TRBJ1-4|.
CASSRHRDRVLTNEKLFF
TGTGCCAGCAGTCGTCACCGGGACAGGGTGTTGACTAATGAAAAACTGTTTTTT
>TRBV6-5|.|TRBJ1-2|.
CASSYVSGRSYGYTF
TGTGCCAGCAGTTACGTGAGCGGACGGAGCTATGGCTACACCTTC
>TRBV9|TRBD1|TRBJ1-2|.
CASSVEGASYGYTF
TGTGCCAGCAGCGTAGAGGGGGCTAGCTATGGCTACACCTTC
>TRBV7-2|TRBD1|TRBJ2-1|.
CASTLVGTGINEQFF
TGTGCCAGCACCCTCGTGGGGACAGGGATTAATGAGCAGTTCTTC
>TRBV5-1|.|TRBJ1-2|.
CASSPSLDTWALYGYTF
TGCGCCAGCAGCCCCTCCCTAGATACTTGGGCACTCTATGGCTACACCTTC
>TRBV7-2|.|TRBJ1-5|once
CASSLKDSSNQPQHF
TGTGCCAGCAGCTTAAAAGATAGTAGCAATCAGCCCCAGCATTTT
>TRBV5-5|.|TRBJ2-2|.
CASSLASQLAGELFF
TGTGCCAGCAGCTTGGCTTCCCAGCTCGCCGGGGAGCTGTTTTTT
>TRBV5-6|TRBD1|TRBJ2-2|.
CASSLTQGAQSINTGELFF
TGTGCCAGCAGCTTGACGCAGGGGGCCCAATCAATAAACACCGGGGAGCTGTTTTTT
>TRBV10-3|.|TRBJ2-3|.
CAISASDNTDTQYF
TGTGCCATCAGTGCATCTGATAACACAGATACGCAGTATTTT